These T cell receptor beta chains were read from a single sample in a study of immune cell composition in non-small cell lung cancer. Using immunoSEQ multiplex PCR, the repertoire was profiled, and TCRdb retains in-frame clones only, with some absent. The sample lists approximately 2,000 clones, about 60% occurring once. Sequencing was carried out using non-adjacent lung tissue. These receptors originate from a human donor with non-small cell lung cancer. The CDR3 runs from the conserved cysteine through the conserved F or W. The D gene is left open where the match is weak. The size entry is marked missing in some rows and otherwise reads once, few, many or a size class.

clone_size,j_call,v_call,d_call,cdr3_aa,cdr3_nt
few,TRBJ2-1,TRBV7-6,.,CASSLAASSYNEQFF,TGTGCCAGCAGCTTAGCCGCGAGCTCCTACAATGAGCAGTTCTTC
.,TRBJ2-5,TRBV5-3,TRBD2,CARSLVLAGGPEETQYF,TGTGCCAGAAGCTTGGTCCTAGCGGGAGGGCCCGAGGAGACCCAGTACTTC
once,TRBJ1-6,TRBV27,TRBD1,CASRGQEINSPLHF,TGTGCCAGCAGGGGACAGGAGATAAATTCACCCCTCCACTTT
.,TRBJ1-1,TRBV7-2,.,CASSQNRGWTEAFF,TGTGCCAGCAGCCAAAACCGAGGATGGACTGAAGCTTTCTTT
.,TRBJ1-5,TRBV9,.,CASSEGPGQLNQPQHF,TGTGCCAGCAGCGAAGGCCCGGGACAACTCAATCAGCCCCAGCATTTT
.,TRBJ1-5,TRBV19,TRBD1,CASSSGQGGGQPQHF,TGTGCCAGTAGTTCCGGACAGGGAGGAGGTCAGCCCCAGCATTTT
few,TRBJ1-2,TRBV6-5,TRBD1,CASSLGQVYGYTF,TGTGCCAGCAGCCTCGGACAGGTCTATGGCTACACCTTC
.,TRBJ2-5,TRBV5-8,TRBD1,CASRLGTAYQETQYF,TGTGCCAGCAGGCTAGGGACAGCGTACCAAGAGACCCAGTACTTC
.,TRBJ2-7,TRBV5-6,TRBD1,CASSLEGQDYEQYF,TGTGCCAGCAGCTTGGAAGGACAGGACTACGAGCAGTACTTC
large,TRBJ2-1,TRBV5-6,TRBD1,CASSPGTGSYNEQFF,TGTGCCAGCAGCCCCGGGACAGGTTCTTACAATGAGCAGTTCTTC